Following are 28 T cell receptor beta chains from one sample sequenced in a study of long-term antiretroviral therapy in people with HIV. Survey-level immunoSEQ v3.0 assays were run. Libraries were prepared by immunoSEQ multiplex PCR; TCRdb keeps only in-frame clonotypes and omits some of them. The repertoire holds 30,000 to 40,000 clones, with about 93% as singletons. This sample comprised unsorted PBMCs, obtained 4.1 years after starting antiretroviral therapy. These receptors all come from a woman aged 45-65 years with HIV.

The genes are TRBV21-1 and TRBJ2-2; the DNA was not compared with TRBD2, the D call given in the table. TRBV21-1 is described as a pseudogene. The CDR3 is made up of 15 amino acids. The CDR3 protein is CASSNGVTNTGELFF. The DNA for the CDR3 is TGTGCCAGCAGCAATGGAGTTACGAACACCGGGGAGCTGTTTTTT.

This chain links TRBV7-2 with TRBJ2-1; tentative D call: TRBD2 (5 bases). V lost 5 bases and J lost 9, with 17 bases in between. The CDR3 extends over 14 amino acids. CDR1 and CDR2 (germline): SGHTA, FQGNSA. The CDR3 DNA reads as TGTGCCAGCAGCGGCGCCCATAGCGCAGCTGAGCAGTTCTTC. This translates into CASSGAHSAAEQFF.

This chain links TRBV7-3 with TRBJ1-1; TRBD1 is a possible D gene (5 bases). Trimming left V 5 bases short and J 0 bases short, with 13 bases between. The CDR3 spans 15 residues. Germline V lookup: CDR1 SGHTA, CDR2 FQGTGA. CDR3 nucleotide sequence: TGTGCCAGCAGCCCCGACGAGGGACTGAACACTGAAGCTTTCTTT. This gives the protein CASSPDEGLNTEAFF.

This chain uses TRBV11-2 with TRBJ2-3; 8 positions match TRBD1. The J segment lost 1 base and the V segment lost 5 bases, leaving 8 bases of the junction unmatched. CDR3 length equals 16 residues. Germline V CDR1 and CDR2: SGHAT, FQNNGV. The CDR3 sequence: CASSLRWGQGTDTQYF. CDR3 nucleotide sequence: TGTGCCAGCAGCCTGAGGTGGGGACAGGGCACAGATACGCAGTATTTT.

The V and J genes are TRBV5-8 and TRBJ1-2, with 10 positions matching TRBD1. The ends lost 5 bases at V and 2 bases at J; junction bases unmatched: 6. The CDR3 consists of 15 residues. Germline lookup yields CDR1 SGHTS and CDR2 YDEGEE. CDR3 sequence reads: CASSSGQGVNYGYTF. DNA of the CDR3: TGTGCCAGCAGTTCCGGACAGGGGGTAAACTATGGCTACACCTTC.

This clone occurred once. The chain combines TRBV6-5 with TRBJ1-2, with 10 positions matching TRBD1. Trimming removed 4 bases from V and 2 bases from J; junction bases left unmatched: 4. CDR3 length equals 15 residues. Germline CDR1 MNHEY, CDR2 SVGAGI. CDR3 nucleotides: TGTGCCAGCAGTTCCCCGGACAGGGGGAACTATGGCTACACCTTC. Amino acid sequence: CASSSPDRGNYGYTF.

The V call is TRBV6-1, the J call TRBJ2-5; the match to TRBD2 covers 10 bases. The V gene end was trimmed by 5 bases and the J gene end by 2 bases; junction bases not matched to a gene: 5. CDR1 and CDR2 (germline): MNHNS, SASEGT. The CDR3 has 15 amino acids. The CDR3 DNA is TGTGCCAGCAGTCGTGGTAGCGGGGGGCAAGAGACCCAGTACTTC. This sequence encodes CASSRGSGGQETQYF.

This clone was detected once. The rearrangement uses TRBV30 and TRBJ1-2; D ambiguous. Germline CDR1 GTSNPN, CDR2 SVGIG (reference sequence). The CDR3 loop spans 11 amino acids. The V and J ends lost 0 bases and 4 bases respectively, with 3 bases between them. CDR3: CAWSVRYGYTF. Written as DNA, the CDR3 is TGTGCCTGGAGTGTCCGCTATGGCTACACCTTC.

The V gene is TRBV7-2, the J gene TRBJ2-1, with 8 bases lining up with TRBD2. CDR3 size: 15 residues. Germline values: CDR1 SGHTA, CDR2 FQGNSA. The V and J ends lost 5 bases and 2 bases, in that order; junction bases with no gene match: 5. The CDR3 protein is CASSESGGAYNEQFF. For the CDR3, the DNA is TGTGCCAGCAGCGAATCGGGGGGGGCCTACAATGAGCAGTTCTTC.

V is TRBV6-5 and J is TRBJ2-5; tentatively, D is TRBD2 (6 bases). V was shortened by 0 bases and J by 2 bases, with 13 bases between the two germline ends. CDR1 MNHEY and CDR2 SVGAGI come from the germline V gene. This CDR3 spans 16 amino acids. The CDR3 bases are TGTGCCAGCAGTTACTCGGGGGGAGTTGGACAAGAGACCCAGTACTTC. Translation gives CASSYSGGVGQETQYF.

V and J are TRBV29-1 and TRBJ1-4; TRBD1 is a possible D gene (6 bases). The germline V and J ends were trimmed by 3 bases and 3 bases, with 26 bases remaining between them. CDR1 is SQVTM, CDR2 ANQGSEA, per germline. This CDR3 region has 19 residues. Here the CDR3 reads CSVDCGGRQGLIANEKLFF. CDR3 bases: TGCAGCGTTGATTGTGGGGGGAGGCAGGGGCTTATAGCTAATGAAAAACTGTTTTTT.

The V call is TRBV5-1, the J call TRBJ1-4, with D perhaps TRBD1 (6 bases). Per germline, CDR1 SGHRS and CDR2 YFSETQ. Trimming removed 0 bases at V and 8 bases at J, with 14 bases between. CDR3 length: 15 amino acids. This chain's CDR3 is CASSLEYREGEKLFF. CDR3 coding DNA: TGCGCCAGCAGCTTGGAGTACAGGGAGGGGGAAAAACTGTTTTTT.

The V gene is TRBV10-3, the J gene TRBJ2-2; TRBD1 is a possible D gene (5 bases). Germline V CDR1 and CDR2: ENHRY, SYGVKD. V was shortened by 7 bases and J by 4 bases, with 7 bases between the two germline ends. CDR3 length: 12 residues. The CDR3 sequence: CAIKTATGELFF. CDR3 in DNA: TGTGCCATCAAGACAGCCACCGGGGAGCTGTTTTTT.

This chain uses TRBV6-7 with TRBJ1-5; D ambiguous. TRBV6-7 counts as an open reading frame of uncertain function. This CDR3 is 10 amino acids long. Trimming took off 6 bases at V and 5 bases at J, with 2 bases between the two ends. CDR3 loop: CASRDQPQHF. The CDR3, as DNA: TGTGCCAGCAGGGATCAGCCCCAGCATTTT.

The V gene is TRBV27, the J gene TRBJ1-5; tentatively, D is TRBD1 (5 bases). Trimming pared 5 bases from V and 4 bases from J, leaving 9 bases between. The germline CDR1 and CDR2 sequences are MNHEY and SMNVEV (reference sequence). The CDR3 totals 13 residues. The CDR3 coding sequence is TGTGCCAGCAGTGGCAGGGCAAATCAGCCCCAGCATTTT. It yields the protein CASSGRANQPQHF.

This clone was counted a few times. CDR3 coding DNA: TGTGCCAGCAGTGCAGGCAGGACCTACGAGCAGTACTTC. Amino acids: CASSAGRTYEQYF. The J gene is TRBJ2-7, the V gene TRBV2, with D hard to call. V gave up 4 bases and J gave up 2 bases, with 9 bases separating them. The CDR3 has 13 amino acids. Germline loops: CDR1 SNHLY, CDR2 FYNNEI.

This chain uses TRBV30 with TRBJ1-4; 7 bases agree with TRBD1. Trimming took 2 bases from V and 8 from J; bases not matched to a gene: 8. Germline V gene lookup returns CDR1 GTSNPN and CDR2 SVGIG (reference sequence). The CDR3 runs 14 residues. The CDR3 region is CAWSSTGRGEKLFF. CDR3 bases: TGTGCCTGGAGTTCGACAGGGCGGGGAGAAAAACTGTTTTTT.

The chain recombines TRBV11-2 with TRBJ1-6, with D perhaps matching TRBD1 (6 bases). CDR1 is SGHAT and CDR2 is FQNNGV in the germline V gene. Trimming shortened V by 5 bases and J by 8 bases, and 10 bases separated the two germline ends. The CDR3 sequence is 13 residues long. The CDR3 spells CASSPSGDSPLHF. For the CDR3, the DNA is TGTGCCAGCAGCCCCTCAGGGGATTCACCCCTCCACTTT.

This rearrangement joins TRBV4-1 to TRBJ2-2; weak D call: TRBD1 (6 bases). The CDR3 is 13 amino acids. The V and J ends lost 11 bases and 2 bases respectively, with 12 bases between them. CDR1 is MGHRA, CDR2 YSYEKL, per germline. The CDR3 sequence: CASTGSNTGELFF. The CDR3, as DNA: TGCGCCTCGACAGGATCTAACACCGGGGAGCTGTTTTTT.

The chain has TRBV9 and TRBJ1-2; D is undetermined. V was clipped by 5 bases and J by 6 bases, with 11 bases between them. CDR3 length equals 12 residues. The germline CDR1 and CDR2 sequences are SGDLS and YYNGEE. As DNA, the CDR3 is TGTGCCAGCAGAGAAACGACACATGGCTACACCTTC. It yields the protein CASRETTHGYTF.

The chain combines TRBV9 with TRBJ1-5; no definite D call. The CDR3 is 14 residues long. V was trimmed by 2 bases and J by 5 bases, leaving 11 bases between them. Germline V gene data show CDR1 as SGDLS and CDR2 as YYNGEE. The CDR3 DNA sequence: TGTGCCAGCAGCGTTGCTGACGGCCATCAGCCCCAGCATTTT. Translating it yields CASSVADGHQPQHF. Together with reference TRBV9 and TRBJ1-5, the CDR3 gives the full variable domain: DSGVTQTPKHLITATGQRVTLRCSPRSGDLSVYWYQQSLDQGLQFLIQYYNGEERAKGNILERFSAQQFPDLHSELNLSSLELGDSALYFCASSVADGHQPQHFGDGTRLSIL.

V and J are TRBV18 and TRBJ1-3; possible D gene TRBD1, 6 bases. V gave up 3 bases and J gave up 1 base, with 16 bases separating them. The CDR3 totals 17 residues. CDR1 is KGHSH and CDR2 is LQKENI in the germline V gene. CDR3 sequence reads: CASSPKNIQGSGNTIYF. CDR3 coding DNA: TGTGCCAGCTCACCCAAGAACATACAGGGATCTGGAAACACCATATATTTT.

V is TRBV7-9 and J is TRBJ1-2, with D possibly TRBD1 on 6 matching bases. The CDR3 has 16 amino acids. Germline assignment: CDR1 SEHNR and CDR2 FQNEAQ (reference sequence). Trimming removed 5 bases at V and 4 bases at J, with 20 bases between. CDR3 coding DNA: TGTGCCAGCAGCCTAGGGGGACGGGAGCGGGTCTATGGCTACACCTTC. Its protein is CASSLGGRERVYGYTF.

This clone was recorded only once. CDR3 in DNA: TGCGCCAGCAGACCCCGGGACGACTATGGCTACACCTTC. This sequence encodes CASRPRDDYGYTF. This rearrangement joins TRBV5-1 to TRBJ1-2; D possibly corresponds to TRBD1 (5 bases). Trimming shortened V by 5 bases and J by 3 bases, and 11 bases separated the two germline ends. The germline gives CDR1 SGHRS, CDR2 YFSETQ. The CDR3 covers 13 residues.

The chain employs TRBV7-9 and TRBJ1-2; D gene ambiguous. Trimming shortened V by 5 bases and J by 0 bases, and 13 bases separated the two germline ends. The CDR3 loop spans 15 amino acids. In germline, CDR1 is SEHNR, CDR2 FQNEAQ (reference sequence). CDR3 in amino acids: CASSQSQTSNYGYTF. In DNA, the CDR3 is TGTGCCAGCAGCCAATCACAGACTTCTAACTATGGCTACACCTTC.

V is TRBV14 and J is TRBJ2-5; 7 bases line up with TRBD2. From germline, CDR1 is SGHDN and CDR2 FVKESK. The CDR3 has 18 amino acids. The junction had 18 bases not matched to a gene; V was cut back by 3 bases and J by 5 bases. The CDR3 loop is CASSHFPGRVSVAETQYF. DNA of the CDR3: TGTGCCAGCAGCCACTTCCCAGGGAGGGTATCGGTCGCGGAGACCCAGTACTTC.

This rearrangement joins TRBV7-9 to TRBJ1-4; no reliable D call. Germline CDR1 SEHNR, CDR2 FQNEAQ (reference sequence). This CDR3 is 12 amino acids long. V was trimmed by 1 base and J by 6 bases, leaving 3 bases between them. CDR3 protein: CASSLVDEKLFF. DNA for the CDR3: TGTGCCAGCAGCTTAGTGGATGAAAAACTGTTTTTT.

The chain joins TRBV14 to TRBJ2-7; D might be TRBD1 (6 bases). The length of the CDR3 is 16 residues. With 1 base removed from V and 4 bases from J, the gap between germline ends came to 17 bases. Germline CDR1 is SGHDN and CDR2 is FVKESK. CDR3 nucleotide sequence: TGTGCCAGCAGCCAAGGCTTTCCTAGGACAGCATACGAGCAGTACTTC. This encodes CASSQGFPRTAYEQYF.